The 13 T cell receptor beta chains below were found in one sample sequenced in a study of T-cell reconstitution after alpha-beta-depleted transplantation in children. The TCRbeta library was prepared with unique molecular identifiers. From the PCR reads, TCRdb called clonotypes with MiXCR, one entry per CDR3 protein. The data show under 750,000 distinct CDR3 sequences, roughly 23% seen once. Specimen: PBMCs, mostly from graft donor cells, collected 360 days after TCRalphabeta/CD19-depleted stem cell transplant. The origin of the receptors is a boy younger than two who had a stem cell transplant for acute myeloid leukemia, so the T cells may come from the graft donor.

This clonotype occurred a few times. The chain has TRBV5-5 and TRBJ2-2; either TRBD1 or TRBD2 may fit D (5 bases each). Trimming stripped 9 bases from V and 4 bases from J, with 19 bases between. Germline-derived CDR1 and CDR2 are SGHKS and YYEKEE (reference sequence). The CDR3 spans 15 residues. CDR3 protein: CAMGVVGWGTGELFF. The CDR3 DNA sequence: TGTGCCATGGGGGTCGTCGGGTGGGGCACCGGGGAGCTGTTTTTT.

This clonotype was observed at least ten times. This chain uses TRBV6-5 with TRBJ1-1, with a possible D match to TRBD1 (6 bases). The CDR3 covers 17 residues. Trimming left V 0 bases short and J 5 bases short, with 19 bases between. CDR1 is MNHEY and CDR2 is SVGAGI in the germline V gene. Written as DNA, the CDR3 is TGTGCCAGCAGTTACTCGAGTGGGGGGGGCGTCTCTACTGAAGCTTTCTTT. Its protein product is CASSYSSGGGVSTEAFF.

Ten or more counts support this clonotype. The chain has TRBV5-6 and TRBJ2-1; perhaps TRBD1 as D (5 bases). CDR1 SGHDT and CDR2 YYEEEE come from the germline V gene. The CDR3 loop spans 12 amino acids. Trimming cost V 4 bases and J 6 bases, with 8 bases left between them. The CDR3: CASSQGINEQFF. The CDR3 DNA reads as TGTGCCAGCAGCCAGGGAATCAATGAGCAGTTCTTC.

The chain has TRBV5-6 and TRBJ1-2; D is undetermined. Germline V gene data show CDR1 as SGHDT and CDR2 as YYEEEE. V was clipped by 2 bases and J by 2 bases, with 10 bases between them. This CDR3 is built from 14 residues. CDR3 in amino acids: CASSLGLLNYGYTF. The CDR3 DNA follows: TGTGCCAGCAGCTTAGGACTGTTGAACTATGGCTACACCTTC.

The gene calls are TRBV20-1 and TRBJ1-4; D is possibly TRBD1 (5 bases). V was clipped by 0 bases and J by 6 bases, with 14 bases between them. Germline V gives CDR1 DFQATT, CDR2 SNEGSKA (reference sequence). The CDR3 totals 15 residues. DNA of the CDR3: TGCAGTGCTAGAGATATGAGGGGTTCGGATGAAAAACTGTTTTTT. This codes for CSARDMRGSDEKLFF.

In its sample, this clonotype was seen a few times. The gene calls are TRBV9 and TRBJ2-3; 8 bases agree with TRBD2. The V gene's germline CDR1 is SGDLS and CDR2 YYNGEE. The V and J ends lost 0 bases and 2 bases, in that order; junction bases with no gene match: 5. The CDR3 extends over 16 amino acids. CDR3 region: CASSVDGGEHTDTQYF. CDR3 DNA sequence: TGTGCCAGCAGCGTAGACGGGGGGGAACACACAGATACGCAGTATTTT.

The DNA of the CDR3 is TGTGCCAGCAGACTTAAGGGGGGATGGGCGAACACCGGGGAGCTGTTTTTT. This gives the protein CASRLKGGWANTGELFF. V gene TRBV27 combines with J gene TRBJ2-2; D tentatively fits TRBD1 or TRBD2 (6 bases each). The CDR3 loop spans 17 amino acids. Germline CDR1 reads MNHEY; CDR2 reads SMNVEV (reference sequence). Trimming cost V 6 bases and J 0 bases, with 17 bases left between them.

This clonotype was detected many times. V usage is TRBV12-3 or TRBV12-4 and J usage is TRBJ1-5, with D perhaps TRBD1 (6 bases). Between the trimmed V and J ends, which lost 6 bases and 10 bases, there was a span of 19 bases. The CDR3 totals 14 residues. CDR3 DNA: TGTGCCAGCAGCACTAGGGACATCGTCGGCCCCCAGCATTTT. Encoded protein: CASSTRDIVGPQHF.

The chain uses TRBV21-1 and TRBJ2-1; the table assigns TRBD1, which was not confirmed against the DNA. TRBV21-1 is shown as a pseudogene. This CDR3 spans 15 amino acids. This CDR3 is CASSEGGQAGNEQFF. The CDR3 coding sequence is TGTGCCAGCAGCGAAGGTGGACAGGCGGGGAATGAGCAGTTCTTC.

V gene TRBV20-1 combines with J gene TRBJ1-6; 9 nucleotides agree with TRBD1. The CDR3 runs 18 residues. The ends lost 0 bases at V and 10 bases at J; junction bases unmatched: 16. Germline lookup yields CDR1 DFQATT and CDR2 SNEGSKA (reference sequence). The CDR3 DNA reads TGCAGTGCTAGAGATCCGGGTGTGTCGGGACAGGGTGGATCACCCCTCCACTTT. Protein: CSARDPGVSGQGGSPLHF.

V gene TRBV10-3 combines with J gene TRBJ1-1, with 10 bases identical to TRBD1. V shed 6 bases and J 10 bases; nucleotides not matched to a gene: 11. Germline V gene sequence: CDR1 ENHRY, CDR2 SYGVKD. There are 14 residues in the CDR3. In DNA, the CDR3 is TGTGCCATCAGGGAGACAGGGGGCTTAGCTGGAGCTTTCTTT. It codes for CAIRETGGLAGAFF.

This clonotype was seen just once. This chain connects TRBV28 to TRBJ1-2; D call uncertain. V lost 7 bases and J 8 bases, leaving 11 bases between the germline ends. This CDR3 has 11 amino acids. Germline V gene data show CDR1 as MDHEN and CDR2 as SYDVKM. The CDR3 loop reads CASMGSGGYTF. CDR3 DNA: TGTGCCAGCATGGGGTCGGGAGGCTACACCTTC.

The V gene is TRBV11-3, the J gene TRBJ2-7; perhaps TRBD1 as D (5 bases). Germline-derived CDR1 and CDR2 are SGHNT and YENEEA. V lost 1 base, J lost 2 bases, and 9 bases lay in between. CDR3 length: 14 residues. DNA of the CDR3: TGTGCCAGCAGCTTAGGATGGGGCACCTACGAGCAGTACTTC. Its protein is CASSLGWGTYEQYF. The full variable domain, with the rest looked up from reference TRBV11-3 and TRBJ2-7, is EAGVVQSPRYKIIEKKQPVAFWCNPISGHNTLYWYLQNLGQGPELLIRYENEEAVDDSQLPKDRFSAERLKGVDSTLKIQPAELGDSAVYLCASSLGWGTYEQYFGPGTRLTVT.